The present entry profiles one T cell receptor (beta chain) with its context. These data originate in a study of OX40 agonist ivuxolimab in advanced cancers. Study-wide background: Ivuxolimab, an antibody that agonizes OX40 (CD134), was administered to the patients.

The method was immunoSEQ multiplex PCR; TCRdb's version includes in-frame clones alone and lacks a portion of them. The profile shows 45,000 to 55,000 clones, 83% of them singletons. With V trimmed by 6 bases and J by 3 bases, 9 bases remained unmatched. In germline, CDR1 is SNHLY, CDR2 FYNNEI. The CDR3 runs 15 residues. Blood sampling took place at baseline, cycle 4 day 1, and cycle 7 day 1. The gene calls are TRBV2 and TRBJ2-7; 9 bases agree with TRBD2. The clonotype originates from an adult with an advanced solid tumor such as melanoma, head and neck, liver or kidney cancer. The sample in question was CD4+ or CD8+ T cells sorted from blood, obtained in a trial of the OX40 agonist ivuxolimab. CDR3 sequence (DNA): TGTGCCAGCAGGTCCGGGACTAGCACCTTCTACGAGCAGTACTTC. Its protein is CASRSGTSTFYEQYF.